The rows below give T cell receptor beta chains drawn from one sample of a study of blood T cell repertoires in COVID-19. Only in-frame clones appear in the TCRdb table, and some are missing; sequencing was by immunoSEQ multiplex PCR. The table lists about 260,000 clones, 75% to 95% of them singletons. Sequencing was carried out using peripheral blood. The receptors were gathered from a person aged 18-30 years with COVID-19, enrolled during active disease. The CDR3 runs from the conserved cysteine through the conserved F or W. The D gene is left open where the match is weak. Where a row states a size, it is once, few, many or the class of an expanded clone; other rows omit it.

abundance: NA; j_gene: TRBJ2-7; d_gene: NA; len: 18; v_gene: TRBV28; CDR3nt: TGTGCCAGAGAGATGGGGTGGGCACCCCGGGACAACAGCTACGAGCAGTACTTC; CDR3aa: CAREMGWAPRDNSYEQYF
abundance: NA; j_gene: TRBJ1-2; d_gene: TRBD1; len: 13; v_gene: TRBV9; CDR3nt: TGTGCCAGCAGCGTAGGGGACAGGGACGGCTACACCTTC; CDR3aa: CASSVGDRDGYTF
abundance: NA; j_gene: TRBJ2-2; d_gene: NA; len: 11; v_gene: TRBV6-5; CDR3nt: TGTGCCAGCACGGGCACCGGGGAGCTGTTTTTT; CDR3aa: CASTGTGELFF
abundance: NA; j_gene: TRBJ1-5; d_gene: TRBD1; len: 15; v_gene: TRBV7-2; CDR3nt: TGTGCCAGCAGCTTCGCGGGACAGAAAAATCAGCCCCAGCATTTT; CDR3aa: CASSFAGQKNQPQHF
abundance: NA; j_gene: TRBJ2-7; d_gene: NA; len: 14; v_gene: TRBV21-1; CDR3nt: TGTGCCAGCATCTTTAGCGGGAGCTCCTACGAGCAGTACTTC; CDR3aa: CASIFSGSSYEQYF
abundance: NA; j_gene: TRBJ2-7; d_gene: TRBD2; len: 15; v_gene: TRBV10-1; CDR3nt: TGCGCCAGCAGTGAGTCAACTAGCGGTCTCTCAGGGCAGTACTTC; CDR3aa: CASSESTSGLSGQYF
abundance: NA; j_gene: TRBJ2-2; d_gene: TRBD2; len: 17; v_gene: TRBV2; CDR3nt: TGTGCCAGCAGTGAAAGGGAATCACTAGCGGGAACCGGGGAGCTGTTTTTT; CDR3aa: CASSERESLAGTGELFF
abundance: NA; j_gene: TRBJ1-4; d_gene: NA; len: 15; v_gene: TRBV19; CDR3nt: TGTGCCAGTAGTATCTGGGTGCAGGGTGGAGAAAAACTGTTTTTT; CDR3aa: CASSIWVQGGEKLFF
abundance: once; j_gene: TRBJ1-1; d_gene: NA; len: 14; v_gene: TRBV3-1/TRBV3-2; CDR3nt: TGTGCCAGCACCAACATGGGGAGGAACACTGAAGCTTTCTTT; CDR3aa: CASTNMGRNTEAFF
abundance: NA; j_gene: TRBJ1-3; d_gene: NA; len: 15; v_gene: TRBV2; CDR3nt: TGTGCCAGCAGTCTTCAGGCGCTCTCTGGAAACACCATATATTTT; CDR3aa: CASSLQALSGNTIYF
abundance: once; j_gene: TRBJ2-1; d_gene: NA; len: 12; v_gene: TRBV24-1; CDR3nt: TGTGCCACCAGCAGGGTAGGAAATGAGCAGTTCTTC; CDR3aa: CATSRVGNEQFF
abundance: NA; j_gene: TRBJ1-5; d_gene: TRBD1; len: 15; v_gene: TRBV19; CDR3nt: TGTGCCAGTAGTATCTGGACAGGGGAGGATCAGCCCCAGCATTTT; CDR3aa: CASSIWTGEDQPQHF
abundance: NA; j_gene: TRBJ1-5; d_gene: TRBD1; len: 13; v_gene: TRBV3-1/TRBV3-2; CDR3nt: TGTGCCAGCAGTCGGGACAGGTATCAGCCCCAGCATTTT; CDR3aa: CASSRDRYQPQHF
abundance: once; j_gene: TRBJ2-7; d_gene: NA; len: 14; v_gene: TRBV7-2; CDR3nt: TGTGCCAGCAGCTTAGTGGGAGTGCCCCACGAGCAGTACTTC; CDR3aa: CASSLVGVPHEQYF
abundance: NA; j_gene: TRBJ2-5; d_gene: TRBD1; len: 14; v_gene: TRBV5-1; CDR3nt: TGCGCCAGCAGCCCGGGACAGGGCACGGAGACCCAGTACTTC; CDR3aa: CASSPGQGTETQYF
abundance: NA; j_gene: TRBJ2-1; d_gene: TRBD2; len: 16; v_gene: TRBV4-1; CDR3nt: TGCGCCAGCAGCCAAGATCTAGGCGGACTAGCGGGAGGGCAGTTCTTC; CDR3aa: CASSQDLGGLAGGQFF
abundance: NA; j_gene: TRBJ1-5; d_gene: NA; len: 14; v_gene: TRBV7-8; CDR3nt: TGTGCCAGCAGCTTACCGGGGGGCAATCAGCCCCAGCATTTT; CDR3aa: CASSLPGGNQPQHF
abundance: NA; j_gene: TRBJ1-3; d_gene: TRBD1; len: 13; v_gene: TRBV2; CDR3nt: TGTGCCAGCAGACAGGGGACCGGAAACACCATATATTTT; CDR3aa: CASRQGTGNTIYF
abundance: NA; j_gene: TRBJ2-5; d_gene: TRBD2; len: 16; v_gene: TRBV15; CDR3nt: TGTGCCACCAGCACGGGCAGCGGGAAAACGGGAGAGACCCAGTACTTC; CDR3aa: CATSTGSGKTGETQYF
abundance: NA; j_gene: TRBJ1-2; d_gene: NA; len: 15; v_gene: TRBV7-3; CDR3nt: TGTGCCAGCAGCTCGCGCTCGGGGGGCCCTTATGGCTACACCTTC; CDR3aa: CASSSRSGGPYGYTF
abundance: NA; j_gene: TRBJ2-7; d_gene: TRBD1; len: 15; v_gene: TRBV6-5; CDR3nt: TGTGCCGGCAGTCAGGGGACAGACCCCACCTACGAGCAGTACTTC; CDR3aa: CAGSQGTDPTYEQYF
abundance: NA; j_gene: TRBJ2-3; d_gene: NA; len: 16; v_gene: TRBV27; CDR3nt: TGTGCCAGCATGGACTTCGAGCGGCCATCCACAGATACGCAGTATTTT; CDR3aa: CASMDFERPSTDTQYF
abundance: NA; j_gene: TRBJ2-5; d_gene: NA; len: 14; v_gene: TRBV13; CDR3nt: TGTGCCAGCAGCTATACGGAGGCCGGGGAGACCCAGTACTTC; CDR3aa: CASSYTEAGETQYF
abundance: once; j_gene: TRBJ2-4; d_gene: NA; len: 15; v_gene: TRBV10-3; CDR3nt: TGTGCCATCAGTGAGGGACAGCCCCCCAAAAACATTCAGTACTTC; CDR3aa: CAISEGQPPKNIQYF
abundance: NA; j_gene: TRBJ1-2; d_gene: TRBD1; len: 13; v_gene: TRBV6-5; CDR3nt: TGTGCCAGCAGGGTACAGGGGGCGCAGGGCTACACCTTC; CDR3aa: CASRVQGAQGYTF
abundance: NA; j_gene: TRBJ1-4; d_gene: NA; len: 15; v_gene: TRBV4-2; CDR3nt: TGTGCCAGCAGCCTGAGGGAGGGAGGGGGTGAAAAACTGTTTTTT; CDR3aa: CASSLREGGGEKLFF
abundance: NA; j_gene: TRBJ1-2; d_gene: TRBD1; len: 14; v_gene: TRBV3-1/TRBV3-2; CDR3nt: TGTGCCAGCAGACCGACAGGGTTCAACTATGGCTACACCTTC; CDR3aa: CASRPTGFNYGYTF
abundance: NA; j_gene: TRBJ2-7; d_gene: TRBD2; len: 15; v_gene: TRBV19; CDR3nt: TGTGCCAGTAGTAGGGAGGGACTAGCGGGAGGGGTGCAGTACTTC; CDR3aa: CASSREGLAGGVQYF
abundance: once; j_gene: TRBJ2-2; d_gene: TRBD2; len: 17; v_gene: TRBV12-5; CDR3nt: TGTGCTAGTGGTCACCCGAGCGGGACCCCCCCCACCGGGGAGCTGTTTTTT; CDR3aa: CASGHPSGTPPTGELFF
abundance: NA; j_gene: TRBJ1-5; d_gene: NA; len: 14; v_gene: TRBV12-1; CDR3nt: TGTGCCAGCAGGGTACAGGGGGGCAATCAGCCCCAGCATTTT; CDR3aa: CASRVQGGNQPQHF
abundance: NA; j_gene: TRBJ2-7; d_gene: NA; len: 18; v_gene: TRBV6-1; CDR3nt: TGTGCCAGCAGTGCGAGAGACTACCGGAGCTCGAGCTCCTACGAGCAGTACTTC; CDR3aa: CASSARDYRSSSSYEQYF
abundance: NA; j_gene: TRBJ2-5; d_gene: NA; len: 14; v_gene: TRBV7-9; CDR3nt: TGTGCCAGCAGCTTAGGGTTCCAGAAGGAGACCCAGTACTTC; CDR3aa: CASSLGFQKETQYF
abundance: once; j_gene: TRBJ2-6; d_gene: TRBD2; len: 18; v_gene: TRBV9; CDR3nt: TGTGCCAGCAGCGTAACGGGAGGGCCGTCATCTGGGGCCAACGTCCTGACTTTC; CDR3aa: CASSVTGGPSSGANVLTF
abundance: NA; j_gene: TRBJ1-2; d_gene: TRBD1; len: 14; v_gene: TRBV2; CDR3nt: TGTGCCAGCCCCTACCAGGGACAGGGTGATGGCTACACCTTC; CDR3aa: CASPYQGQGDGYTF
abundance: once; j_gene: TRBJ1-2; d_gene: NA; len: 14; v_gene: TRBV7-2; CDR3nt: TGTGCCAGCAGCACCCTCACAGGGATTAACGGCTACACCTTC; CDR3aa: CASSTLTGINGYTF
abundance: NA; j_gene: TRBJ2-5; d_gene: NA; len: 14; v_gene: TRBV10-3; CDR3nt: TGTGCCATCAGTGAGGACTCGCGGGGAGAGACCCAGTACTTC; CDR3aa: CAISEDSRGETQYF
abundance: once; j_gene: TRBJ1-1; d_gene: TRBD1; len: 12; v_gene: TRBV19; CDR3nt: TGTGCCAGTCGGACAGGGGTCACTGAAGCTTTCTTT; CDR3aa: CASRTGVTEAFF
abundance: NA; j_gene: TRBJ1-1; d_gene: NA; len: 13; v_gene: TRBV24-1; CDR3nt: TGTGCCACCAGTGATTTGTGGAGCACTGAAGCTTTCTTT; CDR3aa: CATSDLWSTEAFF
abundance: NA; j_gene: TRBJ1-1; d_gene: NA; len: 14; v_gene: TRBV18; CDR3nt: TGTGCCAGCTCACCCGGGGGATGGAACACTGAAGCTTTCTTT; CDR3aa: CASSPGGWNTEAFF
abundance: NA; j_gene: TRBJ2-7; d_gene: NA; len: 13; v_gene: TRBV28; CDR3nt: TGTGCCAGCAGTTTCGGGAGCTCCTACGAGCAGTACTTC; CDR3aa: CASSFGSSYEQYF
abundance: NA; j_gene: TRBJ1-1; d_gene: NA; len: 14; v_gene: TRBV4-2; CDR3nt: TGTGCCAGCAGCCAAAATCTAGGAGAGCGCGGAGCTTTCTTT; CDR3aa: CASSQNLGERGAFF
abundance: once; j_gene: TRBJ2-7; d_gene: TRBD1; len: 13; v_gene: TRBV29-1; CDR3nt: TGCAGCGTTGAACTCGACAGGGCCCGAGAGCAGTACTTC; CDR3aa: CSVELDRAREQYF
abundance: NA; j_gene: TRBJ2-1; d_gene: TRBD2; len: 15; v_gene: TRBV27; CDR3nt: TGTGCCAGCAGTTCAGCGGGACTACAATACAATGAGCAGTTCTTC; CDR3aa: CASSSAGLQYNEQFF
abundance: NA; j_gene: TRBJ2-1; d_gene: TRBD2; len: 16; v_gene: TRBV18; CDR3nt: TGTGCCAGCTCTCCATGGACTAGCGGGAGTTGGAATGAGCAGTTCTTC; CDR3aa: CASSPWTSGSWNEQFF
abundance: NA; j_gene: TRBJ2-7; d_gene: NA; len: 13; v_gene: TRBV12-5; CDR3nt: TGTGCTAGTGCCGGGGGGCCTCCCTACGAGCAGTACTTC; CDR3aa: CASAGGPPYEQYF
abundance: NA; j_gene: TRBJ2-7; d_gene: TRBD2; len: 15; v_gene: TRBV27; CDR3nt: TGTGCCAGCAGTTTAGGGCTAGCGGGCACCTACGAGCAGTACTTC; CDR3aa: CASSLGLAGTYEQYF
abundance: NA; j_gene: TRBJ1-1; d_gene: TRBD1; len: 16; v_gene: TRBV28; CDR3nt: TGTGCCAGCCCTGGGACAGGGAGGGGGGGGAGTACTGAAGCTTTCTTT; CDR3aa: CASPGTGRGGSTEAFF
abundance: NA; j_gene: TRBJ2-6; d_gene: NA; len: 18; v_gene: TRBV5-4; CDR3nt: TGTGCCAGCAGCTTAAAACAGGGTAGTTCCCCTGGGGCCAACGTCCTGACTTTC; CDR3aa: CASSLKQGSSPGANVLTF
abundance: once; j_gene: TRBJ1-6; d_gene: NA; len: 13; v_gene: TRBV2; CDR3nt: TGTGCCAGCACCCGGACAGAGAATTCACCCCTCCACTTT; CDR3aa: CASTRTENSPLHF
abundance: NA; j_gene: TRBJ2-1; d_gene: NA; len: 17; v_gene: TRBV3-1/TRBV3-2; CDR3nt: TGTGCCAGCAGCCCCGGGGAGGTGGGAGGTAGCTACAATGAGCAGTTCTTC; CDR3aa: CASSPGEVGGSYNEQFF
abundance: NA; j_gene: TRBJ2-7; d_gene: TRBD1; len: 15; v_gene: TRBV3-1/TRBV3-2; CDR3nt: TGTGCCAGCAGCCAACCAGGGGGCGGGTCCTACGAGCAGTACTTC; CDR3aa: CASSQPGGGSYEQYF
abundance: NA; j_gene: TRBJ1-2; d_gene: NA; len: 12; v_gene: TRBV2; CDR3nt: TGTGCCAGCAGTGGACAGGTAGCTGGCTACACCTTC; CDR3aa: CASSGQVAGYTF
abundance: NA; j_gene: TRBJ2-7; d_gene: NA; len: 14; v_gene: TRBV5-1; CDR3nt: TGCGCCAGCAGCTTGGGGCAGGGGTTAGACGAGCAGTACTTC; CDR3aa: CASSLGQGLDEQYF